These T cell receptor beta chains were read from a single sample in a study of blood T cells in healthy people across ages. TCRdb redid the calling of the 5' RACE reads with MiXCR, one entry per CDR3 protein. The table shows 780,000 or so distinct CDR3 sequences, with approximately 53% occurring only once. Sequenced: blood. These receptors came from an elderly man in good health. Each CDR3 is given without its conserved first and last residue. A D gene is named only where the DNA matches it firmly.

TRBV7-2,NA,ASSYTNTDTQY
TRBV5-1,NA,ASSLEPAGNQPQH
TRBV12-3/TRBV12-4,NA,ASTTRLLYNEQF
TRBV9,NA,ASSDRHLPDTQY
TRBV27,NA,ASTQDGGYNEQF
TRBV20-1,TRBD1,SARPLTQGAGGYT
TRBV5-1,TRBD2,ASSSGLAGAGETDTQY
TRBV6-5,NA,ASSLLGSPGGGAGELF
TRBV20-1,NA,SARAATGGLGEQY
TRBV7-3,NA,ASGQGSTHEAF
TRBV28,NA,ASSFRGTGEQY
TRBV20-1,TRBD1,SASGQGALQAF
TRBV29-1,NA,SVPGTGSTGELF
TRBV12-3/TRBV12-4,NA,ASSVARGEESNQPQH
TRBV7-9,TRBD1,ASSLEDRDLYGYT
TRBV3-1,NA,ASSLRLGEQY
TRBV6-5,TRBD2,ASSYSTSGEQF
TRBV20-1,NA,SARDWGWDNYEQY